This TCR beta chain was recorded in a study of T cells in Graves' hyperthyroidism and ophthalmopathy. Study-wide results and caveats: Most thyroid-expanded clonotypes above 0.001 were also found in blood.

The CDR3 sequence is 13 residues long. CDR1 SEHNR and CDR2 FQNEAQ come from the germline V gene (reference sequence). Trimming removed 5 bases at V and 6 bases at J, with 13 bases between. Researchers barred patients who had uncontrolled infection, other autoimmune disease, pregnancy or lactation. This clonotype was counted only a few times. Its cognate antigen is unknown. RNA transcripts gave rise to amplified TCR beta CDR3 regions. A first-round RT-PCR of the TCR CDR3 used the HTBI primer set. TCRdb called the multiplex PCR reads again in MiXCR, with one record for every CDR3 protein. The sample lists about 530,000 distinct CDR3 sequences; about a sixth were seen once.

This chain joins TRBV7-9 and TRBJ1-1; no clear D. Material: blood. This receptor was obtained from a woman aged 18 to 35 with Graves' ophthalmopathy. CDR3 nucleotide sequence: TGTGCCAGCAGCCGACCCGGTCCCTCTGAAGCTTTCTTT. Translating it yields CASSRPGPSEAFF.